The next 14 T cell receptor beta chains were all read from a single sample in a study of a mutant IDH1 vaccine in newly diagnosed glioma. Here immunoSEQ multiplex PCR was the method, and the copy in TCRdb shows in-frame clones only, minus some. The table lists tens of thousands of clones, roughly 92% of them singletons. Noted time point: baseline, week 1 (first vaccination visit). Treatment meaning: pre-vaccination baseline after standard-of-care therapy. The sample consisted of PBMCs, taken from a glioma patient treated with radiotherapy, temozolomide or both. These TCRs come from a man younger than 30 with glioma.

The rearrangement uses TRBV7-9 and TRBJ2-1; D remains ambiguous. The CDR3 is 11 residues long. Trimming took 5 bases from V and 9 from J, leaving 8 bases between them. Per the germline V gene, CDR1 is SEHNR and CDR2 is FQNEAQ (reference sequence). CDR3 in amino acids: CASSPGGEQFF. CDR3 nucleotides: TGTGCCAGCAGCCCAGGTGGTGAGCAGTTCTTC.

CDR3 sequence reads: CASRGGEAPYEQYF. CDR3 nucleotide sequence: TGTGCCAGCAGGGGAGGGGAGGCGCCCTACGAGCAGTACTTC. The chain combines TRBV2 with TRBJ2-7; 7 bases are a match to TRBD2. The CDR3 consists of 14 residues. V lost 6 bases to trimming and J lost 2 bases; unmatched junction nucleotides: 7. Per germline, CDR1 SNHLY and CDR2 FYNNEI.

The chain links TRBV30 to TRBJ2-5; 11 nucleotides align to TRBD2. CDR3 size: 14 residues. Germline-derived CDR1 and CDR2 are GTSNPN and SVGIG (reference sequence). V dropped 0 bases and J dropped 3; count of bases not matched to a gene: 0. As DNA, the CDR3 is TGTGCCTGGAGTGTACTAGCGGGAGAAGAGACCCAGTACTTC. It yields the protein CAWSVLAGEETQYF.

The CDR3 bases are TGTGCCAGCAGCGACCCTAGCGCTGGGGCCAACGTCCTGACTTTC. This encodes CASSDPSAGANVLTF. The genes are TRBV9 and TRBJ2-6; possibly TRBD2 for D (6 bases). V gave up 3 bases and J gave up 2 bases, with 9 bases separating them. The CDR3 totals 15 residues. Germline CDR1 SGDLS, CDR2 YYNGEE.

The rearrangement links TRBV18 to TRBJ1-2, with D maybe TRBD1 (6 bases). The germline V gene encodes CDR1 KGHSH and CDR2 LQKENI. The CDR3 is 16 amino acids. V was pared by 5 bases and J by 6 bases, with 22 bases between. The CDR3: CASSTRGQREINGYTF. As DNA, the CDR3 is TGTGCCAGCTCAACCCGGGGGCAGAGAGAGATTAATGGCTACACCTTC.

The CDR3 loop is CASSTLRDPYEQYF. CDR3 bases: TGTGCCAGTAGTACCCTAAGGGACCCCTACGAGCAGTACTTC. This rearrangement joins TRBV19 to TRBJ2-7, with D possibly called TRBD1 or TRBD2 (5 bases each). CDR1 and CDR2 from the germline V gene are LNHDA and SQIVND (reference sequence). V lost 4 bases and J lost 2, with 12 bases in between. This CDR3 has 14 amino acids.

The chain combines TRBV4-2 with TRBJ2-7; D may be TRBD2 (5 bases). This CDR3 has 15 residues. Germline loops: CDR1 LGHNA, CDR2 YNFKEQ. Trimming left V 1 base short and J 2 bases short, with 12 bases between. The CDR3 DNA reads TGTGCCAGCAGCCAAGCTGACTATTCCACCTACGAGCAGTACTTC. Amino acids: CASSQADYSTYEQYF.

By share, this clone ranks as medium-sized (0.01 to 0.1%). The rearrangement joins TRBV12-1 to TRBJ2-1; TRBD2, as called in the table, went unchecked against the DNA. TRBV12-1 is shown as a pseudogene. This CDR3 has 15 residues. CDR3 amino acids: CASTLPGLAEGGQFF. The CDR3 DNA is TGTGCCAGCACCCTACCGGGACTAGCGGAGGGAGGGCAGTTCTTC.

The CDR3 coding sequence is TGTGCCAGCAGCTTAGGAGGGACGAATCAGCCCCAGCATTTT. The encoded protein is CASSLGGTNQPQHF. The V and J genes are TRBV5-8 and TRBJ1-5; a possible D gene is TRBD1 (5 bases). This CDR3 spans 14 amino acids. CDR1 is SGHTS and CDR2 is YDEGEE in the germline V gene. Trimming took off 2 bases at V and 4 bases at J, with 10 bases between the two ends.

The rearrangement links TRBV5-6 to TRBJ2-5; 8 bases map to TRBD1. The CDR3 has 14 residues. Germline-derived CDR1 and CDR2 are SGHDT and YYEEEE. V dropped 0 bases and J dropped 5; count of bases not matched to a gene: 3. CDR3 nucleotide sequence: TGTGCCAGCAGCTTGGGACAGGGGAGGGAGACCCAGTACTTC. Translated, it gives CASSLGQGRETQYF.

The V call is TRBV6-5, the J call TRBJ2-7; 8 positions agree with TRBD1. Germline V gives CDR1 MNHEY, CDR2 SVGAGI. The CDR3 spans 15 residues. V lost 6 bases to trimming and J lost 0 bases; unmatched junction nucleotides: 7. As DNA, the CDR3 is TGTGCCAGCAGACCCGACAGGGGTAGCTCCTACGAGCAGTACTTC. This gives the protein CASRPDRGSSYEQYF.

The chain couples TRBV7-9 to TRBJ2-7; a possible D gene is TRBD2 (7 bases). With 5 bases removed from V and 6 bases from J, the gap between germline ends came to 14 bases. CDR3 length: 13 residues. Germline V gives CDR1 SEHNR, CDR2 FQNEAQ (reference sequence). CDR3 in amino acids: CASSTSGEGEQYF. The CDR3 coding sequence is TGTGCCAGCAGCACCTCAGGGGAGGGCGAGCAGTACTTC.

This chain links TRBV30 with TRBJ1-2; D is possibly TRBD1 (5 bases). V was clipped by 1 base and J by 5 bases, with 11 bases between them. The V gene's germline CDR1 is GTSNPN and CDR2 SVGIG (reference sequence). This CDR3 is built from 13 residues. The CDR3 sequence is CAWSAGTDYGYTF. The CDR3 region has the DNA TGTGCCTGGAGTGCCGGGACTGATTATGGCTACACCTTC.

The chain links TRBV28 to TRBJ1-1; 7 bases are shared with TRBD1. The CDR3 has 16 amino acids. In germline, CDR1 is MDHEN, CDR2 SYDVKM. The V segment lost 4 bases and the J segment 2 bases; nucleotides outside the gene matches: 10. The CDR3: CASSSPQGGGNTEAFF. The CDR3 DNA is TGTGCCAGCAGTTCCCCCCAGGGGGGAGGTAACACTGAAGCTTTCTTT.